A selection of T cell receptor beta chains follows, all from one sample in a study of blood T cell repertoires in COVID-19. Using immunoSEQ multiplex PCR, the repertoire was profiled, and TCRdb retains in-frame clones only, with some absent. The sample contains around 140,000 clones, about 85% of which appear only once. Sequencing was carried out using PBMCs or T cells enriched from blood (not recorded which). These receptors originate from a woman aged 40 to 50 who had been exposed to COVID-19. Both conserved end residues are part of each CDR3. A D gene is named only where the DNA matches it firmly. Expanded clones are given a class, and other clones once, few, many or no size at all.

-	TRBV28	-	TRBJ2-7	TGTGCCAGCAGTTTATTCGTTACTAGAGGGACAATCCCCTACGAGCAGTACTTC	CASSLFVTRGTIPYEQYF
TRBD2	TRBV7-9	-	TRBJ2-1	TGTGCCAGCAGCTGGACTAGCGGGAGGGACAATGAGCAGTTCTTC	CASSWTSGRDNEQFF
-	TRBV14	-	TRBJ1-3	TGTGCCAGCAGCCAACAAGACGGAGCTCCTGGAAACACCATATATTTT	CASSQQDGAPGNTIYF
-	TRBV28	-	TRBJ2-7	TGTGCCAGCTATCAGTGGAGCGCCTACGAGCAGTACTTC	CASYQWSAYEQYF
-	TRBV25-1	-	TRBJ1-2	TGTGCCAGCAGTGATAATCCATCCGGCAGGGAATATGGCTACACCTTC	CASSDNPSGREYGYTF
TRBD2	TRBV27	-	TRBJ2-3	TGTGCCAGCAGTTTATCGGCGGGGGGCGGGGATACGCAGTATTTT	CASSLSAGGGDTQYF
-	TRBV2	-	TRBJ2-5	TGTGCCAGCATCAGGCAAGAGACCCAGTACTTC	CASIRQETQYF
TRBD1	TRBV2	-	TRBJ1-2	TGTGCCGGAGTTCCTGCCGGGACAGGGGCTGAGGGCTACACCTTC	CAGVPAGTGAEGYTF
-	TRBV29-1	-	TRBJ1-2	TGCAGCGTTGTCGGACTAAACTATGGCTACACCTTC	CSVVGLNYGYTF
-	TRBV2	-	TRBJ1-1	TGTGCCAGCAGTGAATTGAGCTCCTTGAACACTGAAGCTTTCTTT	CASSELSSLNTEAFF
TRBD1	TRBV4-1	-	TRBJ1-4	TGCGCCAGCAGACACGACAGGGCCCTGTCAACTAATGAAAAACTGTTTTTT	CASRHDRALSTNEKLFF
TRBD1	TRBV10-2	-	TRBJ1-4	TGCGCCAGCAGTGGGCAACGGCTAGACAGGGCTGAAAAACTGTTTTTT	CASSGQRLDRAEKLFF
TRBD1	TRBV7-9	-	TRBJ1-5	TGTGCCAGCAGCTCACAGGGGGAAGGTCAGCCCCAGCATTTT	CASSSQGEGQPQHF
-	TRBV10-3	-	TRBJ1-4	TGTGCCATCAGTGGCTCGGACTCAACTAATGAAAAACTGTTTTTT	CAISGSDSTNEKLFF
TRBD1	TRBV5-1	-	TRBJ1-1	TGCGCCAGCAGCTTGGGACAGGGAATGAACACTGAAGCTTTCTTT	CASSLGQGMNTEAFF
TRBD2	TRBV5-6	-	TRBJ2-7	TGTGCCAGCAGCTTAGCGGGGCTTCCGCAGTACTTC	CASSLAGLPQYF
TRBD1	TRBV27	-	TRBJ1-1	TGTGCCAGCAGTATGGACAGGGGGACTGAAGCTTTCTTT	CASSMDRGTEAFF
TRBD1	TRBV27	-	TRBJ1-1	TGTGCCAGCAGTCTAAGGACAGGGCTTAATACTGAAGCTTTCTTT	CASSLRTGLNTEAFF
TRBD1	TRBV19	few	TRBJ1-1	TGTGCCAGTACCCCGAATCCGGGACAGGGGAGAGGAGGGGGCACTGAAGCTTTCTTT	CASTPNPGQGRGGGTEAFF
TRBD1	TRBV19	once	TRBJ1-6	TGTGCCAGTAGGGACAGGGATTATAATTCACCCCTCCACTTT	CASRDRDYNSPLHF
TRBD1	TRBV29-1	-	TRBJ1-1	TGCAGCGTTGAGGGACAGGAGAACACTGAAGCTTTCTTT	CSVEGQENTEAFF
-	TRBV5-1	once	TRBJ1-5	TGCGCCAGCGCTGAGACAACTAATCAGCCCCAGCATTTT	CASAETTNQPQHF
TRBD1	TRBV29-1	-	TRBJ1-2	TGCAGCGTTGAGAGGACAGGGAAACACTATGGCTACACCTTC	CSVERTGKHYGYTF
-	TRBV11-2	once	TRBJ2-2	TGTGCCAGCCAATTATCGGCAGGGTTCGCTTCAGGGGAGCTGTTTTTT	CASQLSAGFASGELFF
TRBD2	TRBV28	-	TRBJ2-1	TGTGCCAGCAGTCCCTTACTCAGCGGGAGGGCCAAGCGAGAGCAGTTCTTC	CASSPLLSGRAKREQFF
-	TRBV12-3/TRBV12-4	-	TRBJ1-2	TGTGCCAGCAGTTTATCGTCCCATGGCTACACCTTC	CASSLSSHGYTF
-	TRBV28	-	TRBJ1-4	TGTGCCAGCACCGAACAGGGAAGGCTAGCTAATGAAAAACTGTTTTTT	CASTEQGRLANEKLFF
-	TRBV12-5	-	TRBJ1-5	TGTGCTAGTTCGGACAGAAATCAGCCCCAGCATTTT	CASSDRNQPQHF
TRBD1	TRBV19	-	TRBJ1-2	TGTGCCAGTAGTAGCCCGGGACAGGGGGCGTCTAGTGGCTACACCTTC	CASSSPGQGASSGYTF
-	TRBV25-1	-	TRBJ1-1	TGTGCCAGCGGAGACAGGCCTGAAGCTTTCTTT	CASGDRPEAFF
-	TRBV29-1	-	TRBJ1-5	TGCAGCGTTGAGTATCCCGGGGTGGATCAGCCCCAGCATTTT	CSVEYPGVDQPQHF
-	TRBV23-1	few	TRBJ1-1	TGCGCCAGCAGTCAAGGGCAAACCGCGAACACTGAAGCTTTCTTT	CASSQGQTANTEAFF
TRBD2	TRBV7-2	-	TRBJ2-3	TGTGCCAGCAGCCTCTTAGCGGGAGGGCTGGATACGCAGTATTTT	CASSLLAGGLDTQYF
TRBD2	TRBV12-5	few	TRBJ2-1	TGTGCTAGTGGTTTGGTAGTATGGGGGCTAGCGGGGGCTAATGAGCAGTTCTTC	CASGLVVWGLAGANEQFF
TRBD2	TRBV6-2/TRBV6-3	-	TRBJ2-7	TGTGCCAGCAGTTACATGGGACTAGCAGGAGGAGAGCAGTACTTC	CASSYMGLAGGEQYF
TRBD1	TRBV3-1/TRBV3-2	-	TRBJ2-7	TGTGCCAGCAGCCACAGGGGGCGCGTCCGTCGCCACGAGCAGTACTTC	CASSHRGRVRRHEQYF
TRBD1	TRBV7-9	-	TRBJ1-5	TGTGCCAGCAGCCGGACAGGGGGCGATAGTAGCAATCAGCCCCAGCATTTT	CASSRTGGDSSNQPQHF
-	TRBV5-1	-	TRBJ2-7	TGCGCCAGCAGCTTGGGGGACAATAACTACGAGCAGTACTTC	CASSLGDNNYEQYF
-	TRBV5-1	-	TRBJ1-1	TGCGCCAGCAGCTTGGGTCCTACTTTTTCGGATTGGGCGAACACTGAAGCTTTCTTT	CASSLGPTFSDWANTEAFF
-	TRBV28	-	TRBJ1-1	TGTGCCAGCACCAGGGACACTTTTGAAGCTTTCTTT	CASTRDTFEAFF
TRBD2	TRBV20-1	-	TRBJ2-2	TGCAGTGCTAGTGGTAGACTAGCGGGGGCCCTCACCGGGGAGCTGTTTTTT	CSASGRLAGALTGELFF
TRBD2	TRBV28	-	TRBJ2-7	TGTGCCAGCAGTGAGACTAGCGGGCCCAAGTTGGAGCAGTACTTC	CASSETSGPKLEQYF
-	TRBV24-1	-	TRBJ1-1	TGTGCCACCAGTGACTCCCACCACCGGGGGAACACTGAAGCTTTCTTT	CATSDSHHRGNTEAFF
TRBD1	TRBV7-9	-	TRBJ2-1	TGTGCCAGCAGCTTAGTTGGGACAGGGGGCGGCAATGAGCAGTTCTTC	CASSLVGTGGGNEQFF
-	TRBV11-3	-	TRBJ2-2	TGTGCCAGCAGCGTCGGGACTGCCTACGCCGGGGAGCTGTTTTTT	CASSVGTAYAGELFF
-	TRBV21-1	-	TRBJ1-1	TGTGCCAGCAGCAAAAAGACAGGGGGCCTGTTGGTGGCTTTCTTT	CASSKKTGGLLVAFF